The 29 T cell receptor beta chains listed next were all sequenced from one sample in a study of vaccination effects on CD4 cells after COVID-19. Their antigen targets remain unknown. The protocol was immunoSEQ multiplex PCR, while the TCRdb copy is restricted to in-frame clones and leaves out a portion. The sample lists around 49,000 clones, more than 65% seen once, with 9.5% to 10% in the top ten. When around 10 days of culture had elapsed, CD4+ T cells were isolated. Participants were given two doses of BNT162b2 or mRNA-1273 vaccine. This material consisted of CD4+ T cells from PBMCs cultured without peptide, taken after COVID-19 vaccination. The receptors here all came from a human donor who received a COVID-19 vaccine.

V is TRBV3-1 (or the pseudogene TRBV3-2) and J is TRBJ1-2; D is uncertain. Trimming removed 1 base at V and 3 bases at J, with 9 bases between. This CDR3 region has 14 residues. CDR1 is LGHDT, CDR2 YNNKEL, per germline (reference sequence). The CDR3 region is CASSQANGYYGYTF. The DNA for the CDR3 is TGTGCCAGCAGCCAAGCGAACGGATACTATGGCTACACCTTC.

CDR3 residues: CASKVAGASYEQYF. CDR3 coding DNA: TGTGCCAGTAAGGTAGCGGGGGCCAGCTACGAGCAGTACTTC. The chain links TRBV19 to TRBJ2-7; 9 bases align to TRBD2. J lost 3 bases, V lost 7 bases, and 7 bases had no gene match. CDR3 length equals 14 residues. The germline CDR1 and CDR2 sequences are LNHDA and SQIVND (reference sequence).

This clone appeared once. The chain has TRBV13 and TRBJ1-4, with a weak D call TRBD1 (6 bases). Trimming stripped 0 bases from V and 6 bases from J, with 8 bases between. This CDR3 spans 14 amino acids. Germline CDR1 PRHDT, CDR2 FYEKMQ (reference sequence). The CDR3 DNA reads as TGTGCCAGCAGCTTAGGGGACAGATATGAAAAACTGTTTTTT. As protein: CASSLGDRYEKLFF.

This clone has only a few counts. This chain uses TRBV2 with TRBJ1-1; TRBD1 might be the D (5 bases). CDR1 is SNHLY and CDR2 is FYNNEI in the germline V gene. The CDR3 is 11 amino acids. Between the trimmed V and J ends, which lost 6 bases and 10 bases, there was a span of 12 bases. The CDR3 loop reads CASRRQLSAFF. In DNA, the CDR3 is TGTGCCAGCAGACGACAGTTGTCAGCTTTCTTT.

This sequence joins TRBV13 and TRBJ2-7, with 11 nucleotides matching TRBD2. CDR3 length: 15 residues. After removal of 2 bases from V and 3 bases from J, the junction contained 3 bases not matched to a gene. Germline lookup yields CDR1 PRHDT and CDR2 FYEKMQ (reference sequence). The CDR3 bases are TGTGCCAGCAGCTTAATACTAGCGGGAGACTACGAGCAGTACTTC. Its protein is CASSLILAGDYEQYF.

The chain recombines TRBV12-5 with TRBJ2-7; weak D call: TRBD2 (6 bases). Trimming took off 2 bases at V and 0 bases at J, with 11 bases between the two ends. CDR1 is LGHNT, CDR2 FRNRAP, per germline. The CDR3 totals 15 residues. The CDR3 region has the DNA TGTGCTAGTGGTTTGTGGGGGAGGAGCTCCTACGAGCAGTACTTC. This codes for CASGLWGRSSYEQYF.

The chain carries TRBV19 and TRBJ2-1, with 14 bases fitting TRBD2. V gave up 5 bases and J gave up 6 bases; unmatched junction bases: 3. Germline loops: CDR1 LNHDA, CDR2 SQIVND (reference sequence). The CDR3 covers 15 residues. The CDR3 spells CASSGTSGSGNEQFF. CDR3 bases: TGTGCCAGTAGTGGGACTAGCGGGAGCGGCAATGAGCAGTTCTTC. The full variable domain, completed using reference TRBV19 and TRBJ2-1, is DGGITQSPKYLFRKEGQNVTLSCEQNLNHDAMYWYRQDPGQGLRLIYYSQIVNDFQKGDIAEGYSVSREKKESFPLTVTSAQKNPTAFYLCASSGTSGSGNEQFFGPGTRLTVL.

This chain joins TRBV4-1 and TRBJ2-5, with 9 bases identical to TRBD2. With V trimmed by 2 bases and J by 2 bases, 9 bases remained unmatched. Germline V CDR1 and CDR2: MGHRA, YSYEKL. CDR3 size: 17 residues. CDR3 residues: CASSQSVAGEGQETQYF. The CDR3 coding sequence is TGCGCCAGCAGCCAATCTGTAGCGGGAGAGGGACAAGAGACCCAGTACTTC.

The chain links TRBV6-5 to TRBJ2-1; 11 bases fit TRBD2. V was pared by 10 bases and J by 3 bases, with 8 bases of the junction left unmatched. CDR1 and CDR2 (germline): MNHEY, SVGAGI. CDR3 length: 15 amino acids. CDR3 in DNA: TGTGCCACGGCTAGCGGGAGGACGGTCTACAATGAGCAGTTCTTC. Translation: CATASGRTVYNEQFF.

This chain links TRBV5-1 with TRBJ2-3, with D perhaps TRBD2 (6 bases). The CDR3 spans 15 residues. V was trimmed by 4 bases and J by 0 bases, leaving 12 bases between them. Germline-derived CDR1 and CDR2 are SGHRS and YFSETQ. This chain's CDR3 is CASSGGTASTDTQYF. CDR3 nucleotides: TGCGCCAGCAGCGGAGGGACCGCAAGCACAGATACGCAGTATTTT.

The CDR3 spells CASSANMNTEAFF. CDR3 coding DNA: TGTGCCAGCAGCGCCAACATGAACACTGAAGCTTTCTTT. The chain combines TRBV9 with TRBJ1-1; D is uncertain. V lost 3 bases to trimming and J lost 0 bases, with 6 bases between them. Germline CDR1 reads SGDLS; CDR2 reads YYNGEE. The CDR3 extends over 13 amino acids.

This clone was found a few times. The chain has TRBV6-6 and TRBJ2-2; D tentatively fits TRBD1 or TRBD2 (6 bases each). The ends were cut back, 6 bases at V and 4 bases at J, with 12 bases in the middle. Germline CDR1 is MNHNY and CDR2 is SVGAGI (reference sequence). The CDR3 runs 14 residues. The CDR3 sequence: CASRFGGGTGELFF. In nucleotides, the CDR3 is TGTGCCAGCAGGTTCGGAGGGGGCACCGGGGAGCTGTTTTTT.

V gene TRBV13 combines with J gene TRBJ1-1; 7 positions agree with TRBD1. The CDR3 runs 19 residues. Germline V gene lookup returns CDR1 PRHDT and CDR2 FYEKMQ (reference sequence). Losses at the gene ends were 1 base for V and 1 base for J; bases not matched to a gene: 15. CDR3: CASSLEFPGPAGGNTEAFF. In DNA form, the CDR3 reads TGTGCCAGCAGCTTAGAGTTTCCGGGTCCTGCAGGGGGGAACACTGAAGCTTTCTTT.

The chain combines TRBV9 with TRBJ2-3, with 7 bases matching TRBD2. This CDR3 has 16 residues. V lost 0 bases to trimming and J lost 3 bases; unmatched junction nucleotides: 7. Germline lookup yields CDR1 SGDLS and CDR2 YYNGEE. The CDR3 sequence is CASSVGAGVYTDTQYF. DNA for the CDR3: TGTGCCAGCAGCGTAGGGGCGGGGGTATATACAGATACGCAGTATTTT.

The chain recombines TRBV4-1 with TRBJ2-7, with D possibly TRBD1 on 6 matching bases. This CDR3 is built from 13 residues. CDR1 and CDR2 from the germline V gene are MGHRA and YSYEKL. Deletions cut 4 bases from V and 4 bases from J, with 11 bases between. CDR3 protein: CASSPTGTYEQYF. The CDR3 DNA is TGCGCCAGCAGCCCGACAGGAACTTACGAGCAGTACTTC.

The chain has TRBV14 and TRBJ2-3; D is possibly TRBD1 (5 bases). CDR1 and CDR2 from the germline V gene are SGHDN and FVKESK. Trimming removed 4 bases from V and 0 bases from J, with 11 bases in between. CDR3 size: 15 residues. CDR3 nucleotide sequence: TGTGCCAGCAGCCGCGCAGGGATTAGCACAGATACGCAGTATTTT. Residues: CASSRAGISTDTQYF.

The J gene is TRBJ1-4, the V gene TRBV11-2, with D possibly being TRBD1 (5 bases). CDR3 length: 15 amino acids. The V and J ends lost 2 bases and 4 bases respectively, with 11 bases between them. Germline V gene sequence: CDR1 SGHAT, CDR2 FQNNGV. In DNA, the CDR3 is TGTGCCAGCAGCTTAAATCAGGGCCTTAATGAAAAACTGTTTTTT. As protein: CASSLNQGLNEKLFF.

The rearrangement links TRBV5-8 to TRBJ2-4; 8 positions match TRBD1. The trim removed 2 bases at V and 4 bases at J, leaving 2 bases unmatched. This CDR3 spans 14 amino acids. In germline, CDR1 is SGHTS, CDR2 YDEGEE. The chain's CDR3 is CASSFRDRKNIQYF. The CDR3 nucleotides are TGTGCCAGCAGCTTCCGGGACAGGAAAAACATTCAGTACTTC.

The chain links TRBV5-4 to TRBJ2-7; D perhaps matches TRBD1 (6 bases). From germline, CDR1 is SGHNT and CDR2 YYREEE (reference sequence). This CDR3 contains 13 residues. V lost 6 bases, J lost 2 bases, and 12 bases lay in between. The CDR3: CASNTRGTYEQYF. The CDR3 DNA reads TGTGCCAGCAATACCAGGGGCACCTACGAGCAGTACTTC.

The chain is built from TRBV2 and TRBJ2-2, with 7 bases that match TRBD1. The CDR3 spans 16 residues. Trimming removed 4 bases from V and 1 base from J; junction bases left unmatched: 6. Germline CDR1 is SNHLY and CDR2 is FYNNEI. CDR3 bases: TGTGCCAGCAGTGGATCCGGGACAGTGAACACCGGGGAGCTGTTTTTT. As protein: CASSGSGTVNTGELFF.

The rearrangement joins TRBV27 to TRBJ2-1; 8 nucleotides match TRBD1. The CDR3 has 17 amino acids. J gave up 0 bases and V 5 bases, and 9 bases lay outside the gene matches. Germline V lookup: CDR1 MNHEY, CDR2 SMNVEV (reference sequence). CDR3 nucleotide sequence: TGTGCCAGCAGTACTGGACAGGGCGGTGCCTCCTACAATGAGCAGTTCTTC. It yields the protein CASSTGQGGASYNEQFF.

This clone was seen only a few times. CDR3 nucleotides: TGTGCCACCAGCAGAGAAACCCACTCCCCGTACGAGCAGTACTTC. Translating gives CATSRETHSPYEQYF. The chain links TRBV15 to TRBJ2-7; D is undetermined. CDR3 length equals 15 residues. Germline V gene sequence: CDR1 LNHNV, CDR2 YYDKDF (reference sequence). V was cut by 0 bases and J by 4 bases, with 13 bases left in between.

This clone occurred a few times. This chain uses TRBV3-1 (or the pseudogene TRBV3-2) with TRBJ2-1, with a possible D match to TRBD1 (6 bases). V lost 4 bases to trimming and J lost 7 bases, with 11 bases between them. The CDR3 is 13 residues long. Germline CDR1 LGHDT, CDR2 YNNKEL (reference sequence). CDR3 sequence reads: CASSRAGVNEQFF. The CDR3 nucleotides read TGTGCCAGCAGCCGAGCAGGGGTTAATGAGCAGTTCTTC.

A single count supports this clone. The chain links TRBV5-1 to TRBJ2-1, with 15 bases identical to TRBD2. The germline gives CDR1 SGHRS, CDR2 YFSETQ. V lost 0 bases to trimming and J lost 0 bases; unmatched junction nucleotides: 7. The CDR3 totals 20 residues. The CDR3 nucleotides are TGCGCCAGCAGCTTGGCCGGGACTAGCGGGGGGCCAAGCTCCTACAATGAGCAGTTCTTC. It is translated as CASSLAGTSGGPSSYNEQFF.

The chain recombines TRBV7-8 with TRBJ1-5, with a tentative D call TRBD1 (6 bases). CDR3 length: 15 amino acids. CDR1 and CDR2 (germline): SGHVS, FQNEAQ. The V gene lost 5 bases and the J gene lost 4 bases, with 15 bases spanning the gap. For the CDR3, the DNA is TGTGCCAGCAGCCCAGGGGCCAGTTTTAATCAGCCCCAGCATTTT. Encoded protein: CASSPGASFNQPQHF.

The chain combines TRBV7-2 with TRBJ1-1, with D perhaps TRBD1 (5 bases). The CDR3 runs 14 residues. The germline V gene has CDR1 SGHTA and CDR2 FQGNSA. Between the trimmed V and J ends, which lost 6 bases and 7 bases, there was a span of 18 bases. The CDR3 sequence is CASSVWGGTSEAFF. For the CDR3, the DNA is TGTGCCAGCAGTGTTTGGGGGGGAACCAGTGAAGCTTTCTTT.

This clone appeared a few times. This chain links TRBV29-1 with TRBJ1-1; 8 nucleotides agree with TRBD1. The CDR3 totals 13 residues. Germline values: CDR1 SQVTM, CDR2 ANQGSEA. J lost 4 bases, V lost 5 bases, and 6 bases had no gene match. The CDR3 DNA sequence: TGCAGCGTTTGGGACGGACAGGGCACTGAAGCTTTCTTT. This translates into CSVWDGQGTEAFF.

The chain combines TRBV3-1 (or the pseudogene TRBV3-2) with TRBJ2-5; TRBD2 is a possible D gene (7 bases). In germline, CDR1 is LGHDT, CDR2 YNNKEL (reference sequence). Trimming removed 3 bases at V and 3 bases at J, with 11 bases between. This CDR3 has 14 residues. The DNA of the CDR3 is TGTGCCAGCAGCCACGAAGGGGGGGAAGAGACCCAGTACTTC. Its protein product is CASSHEGGEETQYF.

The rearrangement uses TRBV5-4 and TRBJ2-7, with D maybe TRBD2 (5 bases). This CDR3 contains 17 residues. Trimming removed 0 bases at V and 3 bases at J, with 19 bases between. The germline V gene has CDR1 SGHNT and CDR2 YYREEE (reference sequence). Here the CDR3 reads CASSLEEASGIIYEQYF. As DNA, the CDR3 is TGTGCCAGCAGCTTGGAGGAAGCCAGCGGTATCATCTACGAGCAGTACTTC.